This TCR beta chain was recovered during a study of PD-L1 blockade in urothelial cancer. Background on the study: Per blood sample, T cells had a median of roughly 140,000.

TCRdb's table, derived via immunoSEQ multiplex PCR, lists solely in-frame clones and lacks some. The sample records some 50,000 clones, about nine tenths being singletons. The germline CDR1 and CDR2 sequences are MNHEY and SVGAGI. Trimming took 4 bases from V and 2 from J, leaving 12 bases between them. There are 15 residues in the CDR3. This receptor was taken from a man older than 75 with urothelial cancer. This chain uses TRBV6-5 with TRBJ2-1, with D unresolved. The starting material was PBMCs, obtained around atezolizumab (anti-PD-L1) treatment. The CDR3: CASSSSAGPYNEQFF. The CDR3 coding sequence is TGTGCCAGCAGTTCCTCTGCCGGTCCCTACAATGAGCAGTTCTTC.